One sample yielded the 6 T cell receptor beta chains listed below, sequenced in a study of T cell responses to AZD1222 COVID-19 vaccine. Assay: immunoSEQ multiplex PCR; the TCRdb copy retains only in-frame clones and omits some. The sample lists 150,000 or so clones, under 95% seen once, with 1.3% to 1.5% in the top ten. The source was peripheral blood, collected on day 0 of AZD1222 vaccination. The receptors derive from an adult in good health.

Comments on this clone: One end of the junction varies from germline; a read error may be responsible. The chain is built from TRBV9 and TRBJ1-2; 7 bases line up with TRBD1. This CDR3 has 12 amino acids. Germline V gene data show CDR1 as SGDLS and CDR2 as YYNGEE. CDR3 in amino acids: CASSVSTGDLIF. The CDR3 nucleotides are TGTGCCAGCAGCGTCTCAACAGGGGATCTTATCTTC.

The genes are TRBV5-8 and TRBJ2-5; D may be TRBD1 (8 bases). Germline CDR1 and CDR2: SGHTS and YDEGEE. CDR3 length: 15 residues. With 0 bases removed from V and 1 base from J, the gap between germline ends came to 10 bases. The CDR3 sequence is CASSLDRGGQETQYF. CDR3 coding DNA: TGTGCCAGCAGCTTGGACAGGGGGGGCCAAGAGACCCAGTACTTC.

This rearrangement joins TRBV9 to TRBJ2-7; D is tentatively TRBD1 or TRBD2 (6 bases each). V was trimmed by 0 bases and J by 0 bases, leaving 16 bases between them. Looked up from germline, CDR1 is SGDLS and CDR2 is YYNGEE. The CDR3 has 17 amino acids. CDR3 protein: CASSVGGGGGPSYEQYF. Here the CDR3 DNA reads TGTGCCAGCAGCGTAGGGGGAGGAGGGGGACCCTCCTACGAGCAGTACTTC.

In its sample, this clone was seen a few times. V usage is TRBV5-1 and J usage is TRBJ1-2, with TRBD1 identical over 7 bases. Germline V gene sequence: CDR1 SGHRS, CDR2 YFSETQ. Trimming took 4 bases from V and 5 from J; bases not matched to a gene: 17. The CDR3 length is 17 residues. This chain's CDR3 is CASSRTPDRVDEYGYTF. The CDR3 coding sequence is TGCGCCAGCAGCCGAACCCCAGACAGGGTCGACGAATATGGCTACACCTTC. The full variable domain, rest sourced from reference TRBV5-1 and TRBJ1-2, is KAGVTQTPRYLIKTRGQQVTLSCSPISGHRSVSWYQQTPGQGLQFLFEYFSETQRNKGNFPGRFSGRQFSNSRSEMNVSTLELGDSALYLCASSRTPDRVDEYGYTFGSGTRLTVV.

The V and J genes are TRBV2 and TRBJ2-5, with D unresolved. The CDR3 contains 13 residues. Between the trimmed V and J ends, which lost 6 bases and 1 base, there was a span of 9 bases. Germline V lookup: CDR1 SNHLY, CDR2 FYNNEI. DNA of the CDR3: TGTGCCAGCAGAAGGCAGGCCCAAGAGACCCAGTACTTC. It codes for CASRRQAQETQYF.

The chain is built from TRBV6-6 and TRBJ2-7, with 12 bases aligning to TRBD1. The junction had 11 bases not matched to a gene; V was cut back by 6 bases and J by 5 bases. This CDR3 region has 16 residues. Per the germline V gene, CDR1 is MNHNY and CDR2 is SVGAGI (reference sequence). For the CDR3, the DNA is TGTGCCAGCAGCCTGGTGCCGGGACAGGGGGCTAACGAGCAGTACTTC. Amino acids: CASSLVPGQGANEQYF.